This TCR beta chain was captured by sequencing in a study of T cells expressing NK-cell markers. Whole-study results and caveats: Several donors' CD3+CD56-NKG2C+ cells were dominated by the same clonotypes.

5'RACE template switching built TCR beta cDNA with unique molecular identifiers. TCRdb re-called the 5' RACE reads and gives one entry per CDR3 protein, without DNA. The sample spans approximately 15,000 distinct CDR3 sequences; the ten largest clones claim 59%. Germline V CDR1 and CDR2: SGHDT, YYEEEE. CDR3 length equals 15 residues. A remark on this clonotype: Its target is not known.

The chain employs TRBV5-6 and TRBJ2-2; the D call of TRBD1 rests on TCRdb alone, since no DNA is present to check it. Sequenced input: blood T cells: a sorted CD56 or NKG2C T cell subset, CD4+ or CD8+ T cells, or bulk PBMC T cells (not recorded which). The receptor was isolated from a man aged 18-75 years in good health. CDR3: CASGAGGLNTGELFF.